This TCR beta chain was captured in a study of T cells in Graves' hyperthyroidism and ophthalmopathy. CDR3 length: 11 amino acids. Germline V gene lookup returns CDR1 MNHEY and CDR2 SVGAGI. The V end was cut by 10 bases, the J end by 4 bases, with 8 bases between. What was amplified from RNA transcripts were TCR beta CDR3 regions. During a first-round RT-PCR of the TCR CDR3, the HTBI primer set was used. From the multiplex PCR reads, TCRdb called clonotypes with MiXCR, one entry per CDR3 protein. The sample consists of roughly 570,000 distinct CDR3 sequences, just over 45% of them appearing once. Lactation, pregnancy, other autoimmune disease or uncontrolled infection excluded patients. The diagnoses drew upon clinical symptoms, serum thyroxine and TRAb, thyroid ultrasound and orbital computed tomography.

The TCR comes from a woman aged 18-29 years with Graves' hyperthyroidism. The sequenced sample consisted of peripheral blood or thyroid tissue (not recorded which). The V call is TRBV6-5, the J call TRBJ1-3; no clear D gene. For the CDR3, the DNA is TGTGCCACTTCCCCCGGAAACACCATATATTTT. It is translated as CATSPGNTIYF.